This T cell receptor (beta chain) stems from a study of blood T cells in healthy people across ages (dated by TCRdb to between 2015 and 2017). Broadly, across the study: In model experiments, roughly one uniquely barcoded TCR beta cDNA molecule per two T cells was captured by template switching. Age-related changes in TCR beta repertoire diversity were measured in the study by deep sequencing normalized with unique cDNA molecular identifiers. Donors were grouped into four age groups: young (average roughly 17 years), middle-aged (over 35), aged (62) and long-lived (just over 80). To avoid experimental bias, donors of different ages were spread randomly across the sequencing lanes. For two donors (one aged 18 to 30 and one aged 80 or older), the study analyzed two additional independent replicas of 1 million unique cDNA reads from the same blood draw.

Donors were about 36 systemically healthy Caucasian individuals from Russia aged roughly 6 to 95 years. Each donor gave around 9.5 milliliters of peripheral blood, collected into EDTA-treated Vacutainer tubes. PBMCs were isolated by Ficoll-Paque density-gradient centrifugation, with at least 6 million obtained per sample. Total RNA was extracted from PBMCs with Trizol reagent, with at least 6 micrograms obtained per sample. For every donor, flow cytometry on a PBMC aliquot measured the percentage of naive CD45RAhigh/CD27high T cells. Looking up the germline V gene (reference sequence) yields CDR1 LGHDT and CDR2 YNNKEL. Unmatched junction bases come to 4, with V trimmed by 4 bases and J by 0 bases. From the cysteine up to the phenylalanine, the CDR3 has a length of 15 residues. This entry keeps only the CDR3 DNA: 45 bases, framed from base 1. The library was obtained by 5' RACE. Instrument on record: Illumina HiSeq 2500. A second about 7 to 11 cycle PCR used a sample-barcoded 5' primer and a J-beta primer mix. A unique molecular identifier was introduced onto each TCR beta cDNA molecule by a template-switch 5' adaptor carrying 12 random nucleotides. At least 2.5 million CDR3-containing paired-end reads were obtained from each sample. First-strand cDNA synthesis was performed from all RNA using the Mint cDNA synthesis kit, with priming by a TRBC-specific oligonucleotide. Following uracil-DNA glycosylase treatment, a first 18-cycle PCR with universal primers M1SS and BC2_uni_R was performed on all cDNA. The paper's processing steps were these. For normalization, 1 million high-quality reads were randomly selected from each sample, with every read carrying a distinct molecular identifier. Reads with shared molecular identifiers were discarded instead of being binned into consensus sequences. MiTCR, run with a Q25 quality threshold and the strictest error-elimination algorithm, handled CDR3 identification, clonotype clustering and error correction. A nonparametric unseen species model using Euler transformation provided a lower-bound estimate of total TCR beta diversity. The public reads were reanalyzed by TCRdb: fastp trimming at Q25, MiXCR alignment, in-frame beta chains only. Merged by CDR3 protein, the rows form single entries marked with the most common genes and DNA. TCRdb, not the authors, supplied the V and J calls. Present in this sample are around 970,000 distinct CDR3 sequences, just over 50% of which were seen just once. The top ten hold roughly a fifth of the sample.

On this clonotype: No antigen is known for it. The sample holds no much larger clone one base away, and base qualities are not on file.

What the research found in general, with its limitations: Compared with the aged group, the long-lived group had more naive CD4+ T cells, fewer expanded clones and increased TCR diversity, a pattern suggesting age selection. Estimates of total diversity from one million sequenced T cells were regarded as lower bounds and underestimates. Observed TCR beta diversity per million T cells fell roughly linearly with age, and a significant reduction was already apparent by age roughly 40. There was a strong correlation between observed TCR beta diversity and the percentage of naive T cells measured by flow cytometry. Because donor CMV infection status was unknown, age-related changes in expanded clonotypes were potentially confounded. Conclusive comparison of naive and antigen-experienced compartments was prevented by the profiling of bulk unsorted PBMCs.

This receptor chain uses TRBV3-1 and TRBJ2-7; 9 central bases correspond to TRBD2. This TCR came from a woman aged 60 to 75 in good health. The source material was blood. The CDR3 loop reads CASSRSGGSSYEQYF. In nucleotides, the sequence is TGTGCCAGCAGCCGAAGCGGGGGGAGCTCCTACGAGCAGTACTTC.